Shown below are 26 T cell receptor beta chains from a single sample sequenced in a study of CD8 T cells in Susac syndrome. The RNA, 0.5 to 1 ug, was put through reverse transcription using random hexamers. TCRdb reprocessed the immunoSEQ multiplex PCR reads with MiXCR, giving one entry per CDR3 protein. Of approximately 300,000 distinct CDR3 sequences in the sample, 70% to 90% are singletons; the top ten hold 0.21%. Sequenced: CD8+ T cells from PBMCs. Every receptor here comes from a human donor with multiple sclerosis.

The V gene is TRBV2, the J gene TRBJ1-5; D not resolved. Germline V gene data show CDR1 as SNHLY and CDR2 as FYNNEI. Trimming cost V 7 bases and J 9 bases, with 16 bases left between them. The CDR3 extends over 13 amino acids. CDR3 region: CASKEESWWPQHF. CDR3 DNA: TGTGCCAGCAAGGAGGAGTCGTGGTGGCCCCAGCATTTT.

The gene calls are TRBV6-6 and TRBJ2-5, with D tentatively TRBD2 (6 bases). The CDR3 loop spans 11 amino acids. V was pared by 9 bases and J by 4 bases, with 9 bases between. Germline V gene sequence: CDR1 MNHNY, CDR2 SVGAGI (reference sequence). The DNA of the CDR3 is TGTGCCAGTGGGACTGTAGAGACCCAGTACTTC. Protein sequence: CASGTVETQYF.

This chain links TRBV5-6 with TRBJ2-5, with 10 positions matching TRBD2. Trimming removed 2 bases from V and 2 bases from J; junction bases left unmatched: 3. Germline V gene lookup returns CDR1 SGHDT and CDR2 YYEEEE. This CDR3 region has 15 residues. The CDR3 sequence is CASSFRTSGQETQYF. As DNA, the CDR3 is TGTGCCAGCAGCTTCCGGACTAGCGGTCAAGAGACCCAGTACTTC.

This clonotype was seen once. The chain combines TRBV4-1 with TRBJ2-3, with unresolved D. V was trimmed by 4 bases and J by 2 bases, leaving 10 bases between them. The CDR3 totals 14 residues. CDR1 MGHRA and CDR2 YSYEKL come from the germline V gene. CDR3 bases: TGCGCCAGCAGCCCAGCGAAAAACACAGATACGCAGTATTTT. It is translated as CASSPAKNTDTQYF.

This chain connects TRBV7-2 to TRBJ2-7; D is possibly TRBD2 (5 bases). The V end lost 5 bases, the J end lost 1 base, and 12 bases lay between the germline ends. This CDR3 spans 14 amino acids. CDR1 and CDR2 (germline): SGHTA, FQGNSA. The CDR3 DNA is TGTGCCAGCAGCATCGAGGGCGTTTCCTACGAGCAGTACTTC. Translation gives CASSIEGVSYEQYF.

This rearrangement joins TRBV21-1 to TRBJ1-5. TRBV21-1 counts as a pseudogene. This CDR3 has 12 amino acids. CDR3 nucleotide sequence: TGTGCCAGCAGCCGGTGGTGTCAGCCCCAGCATTTT. Translating gives CASSRWCQPQHF.

This clonotype appeared a single time. This chain uses TRBV7-2 with TRBJ2-7; D remains ambiguous. The ends were cut back, 7 bases at V and 2 bases at J, with 12 bases in the middle. The CDR3 totals 13 residues. Germline CDR1 reads SGHTA; CDR2 reads FQGNSA. CDR3: CASTYYPTYEQYF. The CDR3 DNA is TGTGCCAGCACCTACTACCCAACCTACGAGCAGTACTTC.

The chain recombines TRBV30 with TRBJ2-1, with 7 bases matching TRBD2. CDR3 size: 13 residues. Germline-derived CDR1 and CDR2 are GTSNPN and SVGIG (reference sequence). V was clipped by 5 bases and J by 5 bases; unmatched bases: 6. The CDR3 sequence is CAWSLAADNEQFF. Here the CDR3 DNA reads TGTGCCTGGTCTCTAGCGGCGGACAATGAGCAGTTCTTC.

V and J are TRBV20-1 and TRBJ1-1, with D hard to call. From germline, CDR1 is DFQATT and CDR2 SNEGSKA (reference sequence). The CDR3 runs 12 residues. Between the trimmed V and J ends, which lost 7 bases and 0 bases, there was a span of 9 bases. CDR3 amino acids: CSVSSLNTEAFF. The CDR3 DNA reads TGCAGTGTTTCCTCTCTGAACACTGAAGCTTTCTTT.

This clonotype has just one count. J is TRBJ2-7 and V is TRBV4-1; D is perhaps TRBD1 or TRBD2 (6 bases each). Trimming left V 1 base short and J 3 bases short, with 13 bases between. The CDR3 is 15 amino acids. Germline assignment: CDR1 MGHRA and CDR2 YSYEKL. CDR3 in amino acids: CASSQVEGGGYEQYF. CDR3 bases: TGCGCCAGCAGCCAAGTGGAGGGGGGCGGCTACGAGCAGTACTTC.

The chain carries TRBV27 and TRBJ2-3; D is perhaps TRBD1 (6 bases). Trimming removed 5 bases at V and 0 bases at J, with 6 bases between. This CDR3 is 13 amino acids long. Germline V CDR1 and CDR2: MNHEY, SMNVEV (reference sequence). CDR3 region: CASSRGSTDTQYF. Written as DNA, the CDR3 is TGTGCCAGCAGTAGGGGGAGCACAGATACGCAGTATTTT.

The chain uses TRBV28 and TRBJ2-1; D uncertain. The CDR3 spans 20 residues. Germline V CDR1 and CDR2: MDHEN, SYDVKM. The V end lost 5 bases, the J end lost 0 bases, and 26 bases lay between the germline ends. In DNA form, the CDR3 reads TGTGCCAGCAGTCCTTGGACCCCGAAGCCCGACCCCGACTCCTACAATGAGCAGTTCTTC. This translates into CASSPWTPKPDPDSYNEQFF. Together with reference TRBV28 and TRBJ2-1, the CDR3 gives the full variable domain: DVKVTQSSRYLVKRTGEKVFLECVQDMDHENMFWYRQDPGLGLRLIYFSYDVKMKEKGDIPEGYSVSREKKERFSLILESASTNQTSMYLCASSPWTPKPDPDSYNEQFFGPGTRLTVL.

The V and J genes are TRBV5-4 and TRBJ2-7, with TRBD2 matching over 13 bases. The CDR3 runs to 14 residues. V lost 4 bases and J lost 6; bases outside the gene matches: 4. The germline V gene has CDR1 SGHNT and CDR2 YYREEE (reference sequence). CDR3 nucleotides: TGTGCCAGCAGCGGAGGGACTAGCGGGATCGAGCAGTACTTC. Protein: CASSGGTSGIEQYF.

This clonotype occurred a few times. The rearrangement joins TRBV19 to TRBJ1-1; the D gene is possibly TRBD1 (6 bases). V lost 6 bases and J lost 4, with 9 bases in between. The CDR3 totals 12 residues. The germline V gene encodes CDR1 LNHDA and CDR2 SQIVND (reference sequence). The CDR3 DNA reads TGTGCCAGTAGGGAGGGGGGCACTGAAGCTTTCTTT. This gives the protein CASREGGTEAFF.

The chain has TRBV2 and TRBJ2-3; 7 bases match TRBD2. V dropped 8 bases and J dropped 2; count of bases not matched to a gene: 4. The germline V gene has CDR1 SNHLY and CDR2 FYNNEI. This CDR3 is 13 amino acids long. The CDR3 sequence: CASLAVNTDTQYF. CDR3 sequence (DNA): TGTGCCAGCCTAGCGGTTAACACAGATACGCAGTATTTT.

The chain recombines TRBV5-1 with TRBJ1-1; D might be TRBD1 (5 bases). Between the trimmed V and J ends, which lost 3 bases and 3 bases, there was a span of 12 bases. The CDR3 runs to 14 residues. Germline assignment: CDR1 SGHRS and CDR2 YFSETQ. The CDR3 sequence is CASSSSGGYTEAFF. The CDR3 DNA is TGCGCCAGCAGCTCTTCCGGGGGATACACTGAAGCTTTCTTT.

This clonotype appeared a few times. This sequence joins TRBV29-1 and TRBJ2-6, with D possibly being TRBD2 (5 bases). The CDR3 length is 15 residues. CDR1 SQVTM and CDR2 ANQGSEA come from the germline V gene. Trimming removed 6 bases from V and 0 bases from J, with 12 bases in between. The CDR3 sequence: CSVGEFYSGANVLTF. CDR3 DNA: TGCAGCGTCGGGGAATTCTACTCTGGGGCCAACGTCCTGACTTTC.

This clonotype was picked up one time. The chain is built from TRBV10-3 and TRBJ2-5, with D perhaps matching TRBD2 (5 bases). The germline gives CDR1 ENHRY, CDR2 SYGVKD. The CDR3 runs 13 residues. The V end lost 11 bases, the J end lost 0 bases, and 13 bases lay between the germline ends. The CDR3 DNA reads TGTGCCTCTTGCGGCGGGTACCAAGAGACCCAGTACTTC. It specifies CASCGGYQETQYF.

V gene TRBV30 combines with J gene TRBJ2-6; the D gene is possibly TRBD2 (5 bases). In germline, CDR1 is GTSNPN, CDR2 SVGIG (reference sequence). The CDR3 is 15 amino acids. V was clipped by 7 bases and J by 4 bases, with 17 bases between them. CDR3 protein: CASPVMGAGANVLTF. Written as DNA, the CDR3 is TGTGCCTCCCCTGTTATGGGAGCCGGGGCCAACGTCCTGACTTTC.

This chain joins TRBV5-4 and TRBJ2-5, with a possible D match to TRBD2 (5 bases). CDR1 and CDR2 from the germline V gene are SGHNT and YYREEE (reference sequence). The V and J ends lost 4 bases and 8 bases respectively, with 18 bases between them. The CDR3 runs 14 residues. The CDR3 nucleotides are TGTGCCAGCAGCCCAGGACTCCAATTTGAAACCCAGTACTTC. This encodes CASSPGLQFETQYF.

The gene calls are TRBV6-2 or TRBV6-3 and TRBJ2-6, with 7 positions matching TRBD1. The CDR3 extends over 17 amino acids. V was pared by 7 bases and J by 1 base, with 10 bases of the junction left unmatched. CDR1 and CDR2 from the germline V gene are MNHEY and SVGEGT. CDR3 region: CASTPRDSWSGANVLTF. For the CDR3, the DNA is TGTGCCAGCACCCCCCGGGACAGCTGGTCTGGGGCCAACGTCCTGACTTTC.

The chain is built from TRBV7-8 and TRBJ1-3; D is uncertain. CDR1 SGHVS and CDR2 FQNEAQ come from the germline V gene. The CDR3 consists of 15 residues. V lost 4 bases and J lost 8, with 18 bases in between. The DNA of the CDR3 is TGTGCCAGCAGCTACTACGGGCCCCGGGAAGACACCATATATTTT. Protein sequence: CASSYYGPREDTIYF.

This chain links TRBV4-1 with TRBJ2-7, with D possibly matching TRBD1 (5 bases). The V end was cut by 0 bases, the J end by 3 bases, with 15 bases between. Germline V gene data show CDR1 as MGHRA and CDR2 as YSYEKL. The CDR3 is made up of 16 amino acids. CDR3 residues: CASSQEGPGPYYEQYF. The CDR3 DNA sequence: TGCGCCAGCAGCCAAGAGGGTCCAGGGCCTTACTACGAGCAGTACTTC.

The V and J genes are TRBV6-5 and TRBJ2-1, with D perhaps TRBD2 (7 bases). The germline V and J ends were trimmed by 0 bases and 8 bases, with 29 bases remaining between them. The CDR3 is made up of 20 amino acids. From germline, CDR1 is MNHEY and CDR2 SVGAGI. This CDR3 is CASSYSIAAAGAHLPHEQFF. The CDR3 DNA reads as TGTGCCAGCAGTTACTCGATCGCGGCGGCGGGGGCCCACCTCCCCCATGAGCAGTTCTTC.

The genes are TRBV9 and TRBJ1-5; no clear D gene. Germline V CDR1 and CDR2: SGDLS, YYNGEE. There are 15 residues in the CDR3. V shed 4 bases and J shed 3 bases, with 14 bases lying between them. CDR3 region: CASSPSDGPNQPQHF. In nucleotides, the CDR3 is TGTGCCAGCAGCCCATCGGACGGACCCAATCAGCCCCAGCATTTT.

The chain couples TRBV7-9 to TRBJ2-7; possibly TRBD1 for D (7 bases). Per germline, CDR1 SEHNR and CDR2 FQNEAQ (reference sequence). The CDR3 sequence is 15 residues long. The V gene lost 1 base and the J gene lost 2 bases, with 12 bases spanning the gap. The CDR3 DNA follows: TGTGCCAGCAGCTTAGGGCAGGGGGGACCCTACGAGCAGTACTTC. Protein product: CASSLGQGGPYEQYF.